This entry describes one T cell receptor beta chain. A template switching step added UMIs, each with a 6-nucleotide sample barcode. TCRdb reanalyzed the 5' RACE reads and collapses them to one entry per CDR3 protein, without DNA. Its listing shows 200,000 to 250,000 distinct CDR3 sequences. This CDR3 contains 20 residues. These data belong to a study of monozygotic twins with inflammatory bowel disease. Sequenced sample: blood. The clonotype was recovered from a human donor with ulcerative colitis or Crohn's disease, or a healthy co-twin of an affected twin (not recorded which). V usage is TRBV21-1 and J usage is TRBJ2-7; TCRdb returns TRBD2, unconfirmable since there is no DNA. TRBV21-1 is a listed pseudogene. The CDR3 spells CASIDRRSGRTPKRLYEQYF.